This is a list of T cell receptor beta chains from one sample in a study of long-term antiretroviral therapy in people with HIV. Clones were sequenced by immunoSEQ multiplex PCR, and TCRdb holds only the in-frame ones, with some missing. The table lists around 28,000 clones, about 86% of them singletons. The sequenced sample was unsorted PBMCs, obtained 0.8 years after starting antiretroviral therapy. Receptors were obtained from a woman aged 30 to 39 with HIV. CDR3s leave out the opening cysteine and the closing phenylalanine or tryptophan. Each record gives: clone size, V gene, J gene, CDR3 protein. The size entry is marked missing in some rows and otherwise reads once, few, many or a size class.

.,TRBV29-1,TRBJ1-3,SGLLREYSGNTIY
once,TRBV5-5,TRBJ1-6,ASSILLGNSPLH
.,TRBV2,TRBJ2-1,ASRPDRTNEQF
.,TRBV19,TRBJ1-5,ASSISFRTSSNQPQH
.,TRBV6-5,TRBJ1-1,ASSYRTGGTEAF
few,TRBV6-5,TRBJ1-2,ASRRGEGYGYT
.,TRBV6-1,TRBJ1-1,ASRSGAGYEAF
.,TRBV5-1,TRBJ2-3,ASSSLGLAGGSLLSPQY
.,TRBV7-3,TRBJ2-2,ASSSLAGGLNTGELF
.,TRBV29-1,TRBJ1-1,SVNRGGTEAF
.,TRBV5-1,TRBJ1-5,ASSLTSNQPQH
.,TRBV6-5,TRBJ2-4,ASSPSGGGIQY
few,TRBV5-4,TRBJ2-5,ASSSVSGQETQY
.,TRBV5-1,TRBJ2-2,ASSLGVAWRSDGGELF
.,TRBV5-1,TRBJ2-5,ASSFTAGHQETQY